The 30 T cell receptor beta chains given below trace back to one sample, sequenced in a study of cytomegalovirus exposure and HLA in healthy donors. The PCR ran on 60 Vbeta and 13 Jbeta primers. This table comes from immunoSEQ multiplex PCR, and its TCRdb copy is limited to in-frame clones, with some not included. The sample holds under 85,000 clones, about three quarters seen once. The source material was PBMCs. The receptors stem from a man in his late teens or twenties in good health and CMV-seronegative.

The chain is built from TRBV28 and TRBJ2-3; 8 nucleotides agree with TRBD2. Per the germline V gene, CDR1 is MDHEN and CDR2 is SYDVKM. This CDR3 has 16 amino acids. With V trimmed by 1 base and J by 6 bases, 9 bases remained unmatched. DNA of the CDR3: TGTGCCAGCAGTTTATCCGCCGGGGGGGCCCGCGATACGCAGTATTTT. The encoded protein is CASSLSAGGARDTQYF.

This clone came up a few times. The chain joins TRBV6-5 to TRBJ2-2, with 8 bases identical to TRBD2. J gave up 0 bases and V 10 bases, and 4 bases lay outside the gene matches. The V gene's germline CDR1 is MNHEY and CDR2 SVGAGI. The CDR3 runs to 14 residues. The CDR3 bases are TGTGCCACCTTAGCGGGGACGAACACCGGGGAGCTGTTTTTT. Translated, it gives CATLAGTNTGELFF.

Written as DNA, the CDR3 is TGTGCCATCAGGCCCCAGGAAAGTGGCACTGAAGCTTTCTTT. This gives the protein CAIRPQESGTEAFF. This chain connects TRBV10-3 to TRBJ1-1, with no clear D. This CDR3 is 14 amino acids long. The ends were cut back, 6 bases at V and 4 bases at J, with 15 bases in the middle. Per germline, CDR1 ENHRY and CDR2 SYGVKD.

V and J are TRBV28 and TRBJ1-2; D perhaps matches TRBD1 (5 bases). CDR1 is MDHEN, CDR2 SYDVKM, per germline. This CDR3 is built from 15 residues. V gave up 2 bases and J gave up 5 bases, with 15 bases separating them. The CDR3 loop is CASSLGGGVRYGYTF. The DNA for the CDR3 is TGTGCCAGCAGTTTAGGGGGAGGGGTTAGATATGGCTACACCTTC.

This chain links TRBV6-5 with TRBJ1-6; 7 bases line up with TRBD1. This CDR3 has 14 residues. Germline-derived CDR1 and CDR2 are MNHEY and SVGAGI. V shed 6 bases and J 5 bases; nucleotides not matched to a gene: 4. CDR3 DNA sequence: TGTGCCAGCAGCACCGGGACAGATAATTCACCCCTCCACTTT. As protein: CASSTGTDNSPLHF.

The chain is built from TRBV5-1 and TRBJ2-2; 11 bases line up with TRBD1. V lost 4 bases, J lost 4 bases, and 6 bases stayed unmatched. The CDR3 covers 16 residues. Germline V gives CDR1 SGHRS, CDR2 YFSETQ. The CDR3 nucleotides are TGCGCCAGCAGCATAGGACAGGGGGCGAGCACCGGGGAGCTGTTTTTT. Its translation: CASSIGQGASTGELFF.

This clone was detected once. The V gene is TRBV6-1, the J gene TRBJ1-2; the D gene is possibly TRBD1 (5 bases). The V and J ends lost 7 bases and 4 bases respectively, with 13 bases between them. This CDR3 is 13 amino acids long. CDR1 is MNHNS and CDR2 is SASEGT in the germline V gene. Here the CDR3 DNA reads TGTGCCAGCAATGGGGGGAATGGCTATGGCTACACCTTC. As protein: CASNGGNGYGYTF.

The V and J genes are TRBV7-3 and TRBJ2-1, with D tentatively TRBD2 (5 bases). The CDR3 is made up of 15 amino acids. The V gene's germline CDR1 is SGHTA and CDR2 FQGTGA. V was cut by 2 bases and J by 4 bases, with 12 bases left in between. Here the CDR3 DNA reads TGTGCCAGCAGCTTACTAGCTACCCGGTACAATGAGCAGTTCTTC. Residues: CASSLLATRYNEQFF.

This clone was seen only a few times. The V gene is TRBV5-1, the J gene TRBJ2-1, with 12 bases lining up with TRBD1. The CDR3 is 16 amino acids. V shed 2 bases, J shed 7 bases, and the junction held 7 bases outside the gene matches. From germline, CDR1 is SGHRS and CDR2 YFSETQ. The CDR3 loop reads CASSFWGQGAINEQFF. CDR3 in DNA: TGCGCCAGCAGCTTTTGGGGACAGGGGGCGATTAATGAGCAGTTCTTC.

The gene calls are TRBV11-3 and TRBJ1-1; no firm D call. Between the trimmed V and J ends, which lost 2 bases and 1 base, there was a span of 5 bases. CDR3 length: 13 residues. Germline V lookup: CDR1 SGHNT, CDR2 YENEEA. CDR3 nucleotides: TGTGCCAGCAGCTTAAGGAGGAACACTGAAGCTTTCTTT. It codes for CASSLRRNTEAFF.

The rearrangement joins TRBV18 to TRBJ1-2, with D uncertain. CDR1 is KGHSH, CDR2 LQKENI, per germline. This CDR3 is built from 15 residues. V lost 2 bases to trimming and J lost 4 bases, with 14 bases between them. The CDR3 here is CASSPSSQLSYGYTF. The CDR3 coding sequence is TGTGCCAGCTCACCATCGTCACAATTAAGCTATGGCTACACCTTC.

This chain joins TRBV27 and TRBJ2-1; TRBD2 is a possible D gene (5 bases). The CDR3 extends over 16 amino acids. V lost 1 base to trimming and J lost 3 bases, with 13 bases between them. In germline, CDR1 is MNHEY, CDR2 SMNVEV (reference sequence). CDR3 nucleotides: TGTGCCAGCAGTTTATTTGCTAGGGAGAGCTACAATGAGCAGTTCTTC. It codes for CASSLFARESYNEQFF.

The rearrangement uses TRBV19 and TRBJ2-5; 8 bases fit TRBD1. The better agreement between TRBJ2-7 and the DNA end casts doubt on the J call. Germline V gene sequence: CDR1 LNHDA, CDR2 SQIVND (reference sequence). This CDR3 is 16 amino acids long. The CDR3 nucleotides read TGTGCCAGTAGTATAGGAGGACAGGGATACTCCTACGAGCAGTACTTC. Amino acid sequence: CASSIGGQGYSYEQYF.

The rearrangement joins TRBV9 to TRBJ1-4; 7 nucleotides agree with TRBD1. The germline V gene has CDR1 SGDLS and CDR2 YYNGEE. This CDR3 comprises 14 residues. V lost 4 bases, J lost 5 bases, and 5 bases stayed unmatched. The CDR3 is CASSLQGRNEKLFF. The CDR3 coding sequence is TGTGCCAGCAGCCTACAGGGGCGGAATGAAAAACTGTTTTTT.

In its sample, this clone was seen once. J is TRBJ2-5 and V is TRBV27; 11 nucleotides line up with TRBD1. The CDR3 has 18 amino acids. CDR1 and CDR2 from the germline V gene are MNHEY and SMNVEV (reference sequence). Trimming removed 4 bases from V and 5 bases from J; junction bases left unmatched: 15. The CDR3 sequence is CASSSVALGQGAGETQYF. The CDR3 nucleotides read TGTGCCAGCAGTTCCGTAGCCCTTGGACAGGGGGCTGGGGAGACCCAGTACTTC.

This clone has a handful of counts. The chain uses TRBV7-9 and TRBJ1-5; a weak D match, TRBD1 (6 bases). There are 15 residues in the CDR3. V was shortened by 6 bases and J by 4 bases, with 16 bases between the two germline ends. Looked up from germline, CDR1 is SEHNR and CDR2 is FQNEAQ (reference sequence). The chain's CDR3 is CASRPIGQGNQPQHF. Written as DNA, the CDR3 is TGTGCCAGCAGACCCATCGGGCAGGGGAATCAGCCCCAGCATTTT.

DNA of the CDR3: TGTGCCAGCAGTGAGGGGACAGGGGCCTACGAGCAGTACTTC. Translation gives CASSEGTGAYEQYF. The chain recombines TRBV6-1 with TRBJ2-7; 10 bases are shared with TRBD1. CDR1 MNHNS and CDR2 SASEGT come from the germline V gene. J gave up 2 bases and V 3 bases, and 1 base lay outside the gene matches. The CDR3 is made up of 14 amino acids.

The CDR3: CASSLGSDRAYEQYF. CDR3 bases: TGCGCCAGCAGCTTGGGATCGGACAGGGCCTACGAGCAGTACTTC. The J gene is TRBJ2-7, the V gene TRBV5-1, with 8 positions matching TRBD1. V shed 0 bases and J 2 bases; nucleotides not matched to a gene: 4. The germline gives CDR1 SGHRS, CDR2 YFSETQ. This CDR3 is built from 15 residues.

This sequence joins TRBV2 and TRBJ2-1; tentative D call: TRBD2 (6 bases). V was clipped by 3 bases and J by 9 bases, with 15 bases between them. The CDR3 is 14 amino acids. CDR1 SNHLY and CDR2 FYNNEI come from the germline V gene. CDR3 protein: CASSEAGTGSEQFF. Here the CDR3 DNA reads TGTGCCAGCAGTGAGGCGGGGACGGGGAGTGAGCAGTTCTTC.

The rearrangement joins TRBV21-1 to TRBJ1-1. TRBV21-1 is shown as a pseudogene. The CDR3 totals 15 residues. In nucleotides, the CDR3 is TGTGCCAGCAGCCCCGAGTCGGTCATGAACACTGAAGCTTTCTTT. Translation gives CASSPESVMNTEAFF.

V and J are TRBV5-4 and TRBJ2-1; 10 bases align to TRBD2. J gave up 4 bases and V 4 bases, and 11 bases lay outside the gene matches. CDR3 length: 17 residues. Germline V gives CDR1 SGHNT, CDR2 YYREEE (reference sequence). The CDR3 loop reads CASSPRVAGGQYNEQFF. In DNA, the CDR3 is TGTGCCAGCAGCCCTCGGGTAGCGGGGGGCCAATACAATGAGCAGTTCTTC. The variable domain in full, completed from reference TRBV5-4 and TRBJ2-1, reads ETGVTQSPTHLIKTRGQQVTLRCSSQSGHNTVSWYQQALGQGPQFIFQYYREEENGRGNFPPRFSGLQFPNYSSELNVNALELDDSALYLCASSPRVAGGQYNEQFFGPGTRLTVL.

V is TRBV5-4 and J is TRBJ2-5; possibly TRBD1 for D (5 bases). Per germline, CDR1 SGHNT and CDR2 YYREEE (reference sequence). This CDR3 comprises 14 residues. The ends were cut back, 1 base at V and 1 base at J, with 8 bases in the middle. The CDR3 coding sequence is TGTGCCAGCAGCTTGAAAACAGGCCAAGAGACCCAGTACTTC. Translation: CASSLKTGQETQYF.

The chain joins TRBV30 to TRBJ2-5, with D perhaps TRBD2 (5 bases). Germline CDR1 and CDR2: GTSNPN and SVGIG (reference sequence). The CDR3 runs 12 residues. Trimming stripped 4 bases from V and 2 bases from J, with 8 bases between. This CDR3 is CAWTRGQETQYF. The CDR3 DNA is TGTGCCTGGACCCGAGGGCAAGAGACCCAGTACTTC.

The rearrangement links TRBV6-1 to TRBJ2-4; no clear D. Deletions cut 6 bases from V and 0 bases from J, with 12 bases between. The V gene's germline CDR1 is MNHNS and CDR2 SASEGT. CDR3 length equals 15 residues. The CDR3 region has the DNA TGTGCCAGCAGCTTGGCAGTTCTAGCCAAAAACATTCAGTACTTC. Amino acid sequence: CASSLAVLAKNIQYF.

In its sample, this clone was seen a few times. This rearrangement joins TRBV5-4 to TRBJ2-7; 12 bases match TRBD2. The length of the CDR3 is 18 residues. Germline CDR1 SGHNT, CDR2 YYREEE (reference sequence). After removal of 0 bases from V and 0 bases from J, the junction contained 7 bases not matched to a gene. The CDR3 DNA sequence: TGTGCCAGCAGCTTGGCCAAAGGACTAGCGGGGTTCTCCTACGAGCAGTACTTC. This sequence encodes CASSLAKGLAGFSYEQYF.

J is TRBJ1-4 and V is TRBV13, with D perhaps TRBD1 (6 bases). Between the trimmed V and J ends, which lost 3 bases and 8 bases, there was a span of 16 bases. Germline CDR1 PRHDT, CDR2 FYEKMQ (reference sequence). The CDR3 runs to 15 residues. CDR3 nucleotide sequence: TGTGCCAGCAGCTTTATCACGACAGGTGGAGAAAAACTGTTTTTT. Amino acids: CASSFITTGGEKLFF.

This chain connects TRBV2 to TRBJ1-6, with D possibly matching TRBD1 (6 bases). The V end was cut by 1 base, the J end by 9 bases, with 10 bases between. Germline-derived CDR1 and CDR2 are SNHLY and FYNNEI. There are 14 residues in the CDR3. The CDR3 is CASSEELQGSPLHF. As DNA, the CDR3 is TGTGCCAGCAGTGAAGAACTACAGGGTTCACCCCTCCACTTT. Combining the CDR3 with reference TRBV2 and TRBJ1-6 gives the whole variable domain EPEVTQTPSHQVTQMGQEVILRCVPISNHLYFYWYRQILGQKVEFLVSFYNNEISEKSEIFDDQFSVERPDGSNFTLKIRSTKLEDSAMYFCASSEELQGSPLHFGNGTRLTVT.

A few counts support this clone. The chain is built from TRBV7-8 and TRBJ2-1, with TRBD2 identical over 14 bases. The germline gives CDR1 SGHVS, CDR2 FQNEAQ. The trim removed 5 bases at V and 8 bases at J, leaving 11 bases unmatched. CDR3 length equals 17 residues. The CDR3 DNA sequence: TGTGCCAGCAGCAGACACGAAACGACTAGCGGGGGGGATGAGCAGTTCTTC. Amino acid sequence: CASSRHETTSGGDEQFF.

The table lists this clone with a few counts. The chain joins TRBV7-2 to TRBJ2-3; D might be TRBD2 (5 bases). The CDR3 runs 15 residues. Trimming left V 1 base short and J 4 bases short, with 12 bases between. The germline CDR1 and CDR2 sequences are SGHTA and FQGNSA. The CDR3, as DNA: TGTGCCAGCAGCTTAGGCCGGGGTAGCCCAGATACGCAGTATTTT. This gives the protein CASSLGRGSPDTQYF. The full variable domain, with the rest looked up from reference TRBV7-2 and TRBJ2-3, is GAGVSQSPSNKVTEKGKDVELRCDPISGHTALYWYRQSLGQGLEFLIYFQGNSAPDKSGLPSDRFSAERTGGSVSTLTIQRTQQEDSAVYLCASSLGRGSPDTQYFGPGTRLTVL.

The V and J genes are TRBV5-6 and TRBJ2-5; a possible D gene is TRBD1 (6 bases). V was clipped by 0 bases and J by 1 base, with 10 bases between them. The length of the CDR3 is 15 residues. CDR1 SGHDT and CDR2 YYEEEE come from the germline V gene. This chain's CDR3 is CASSLGRGFQETQYF. CDR3 nucleotides: TGTGCCAGCAGCTTGGGCAGGGGCTTCCAAGAGACCCAGTACTTC.